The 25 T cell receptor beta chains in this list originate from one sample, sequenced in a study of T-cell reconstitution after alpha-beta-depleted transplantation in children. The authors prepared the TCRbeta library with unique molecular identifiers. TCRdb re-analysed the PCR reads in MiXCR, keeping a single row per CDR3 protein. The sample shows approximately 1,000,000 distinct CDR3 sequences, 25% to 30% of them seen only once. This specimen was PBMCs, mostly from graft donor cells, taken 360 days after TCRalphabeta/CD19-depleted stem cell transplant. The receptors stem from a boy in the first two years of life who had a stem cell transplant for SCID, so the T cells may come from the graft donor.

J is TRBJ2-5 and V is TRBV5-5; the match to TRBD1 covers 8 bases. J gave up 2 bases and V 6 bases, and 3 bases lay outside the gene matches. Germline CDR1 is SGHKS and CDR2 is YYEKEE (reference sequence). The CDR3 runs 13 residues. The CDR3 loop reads CASTGTGQETQYF. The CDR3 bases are TGTGCCAGCACAGGGACAGGTCAAGAGACCCAGTACTTC.

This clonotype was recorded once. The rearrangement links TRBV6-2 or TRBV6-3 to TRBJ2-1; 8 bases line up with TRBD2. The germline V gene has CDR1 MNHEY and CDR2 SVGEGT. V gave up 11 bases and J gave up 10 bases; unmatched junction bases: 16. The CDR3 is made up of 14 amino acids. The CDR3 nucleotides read TGTGCCGCCAGGGCGCGGGGGGTTCTAGGGGAGCAGTTCTTC. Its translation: CAARARGVLGEQFF.

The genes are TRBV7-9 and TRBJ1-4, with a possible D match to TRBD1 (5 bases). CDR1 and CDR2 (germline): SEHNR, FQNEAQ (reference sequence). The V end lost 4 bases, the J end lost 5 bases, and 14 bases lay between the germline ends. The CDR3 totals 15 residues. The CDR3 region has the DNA TGTGCCAGCAGCTCCCTCCAGAAGGGGAATGAAAAACTGTTTTTT. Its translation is CASSSLQKGNEKLFF.

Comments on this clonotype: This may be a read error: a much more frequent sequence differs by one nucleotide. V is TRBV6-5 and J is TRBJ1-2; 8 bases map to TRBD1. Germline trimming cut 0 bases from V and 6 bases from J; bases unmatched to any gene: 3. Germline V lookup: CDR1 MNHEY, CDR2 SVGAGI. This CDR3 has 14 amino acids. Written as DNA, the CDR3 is TGTGCCAGCAGTTACTCGGCAGGGGGCAATGGCTACACCTTC. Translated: CASSYSAGGNGYTF.

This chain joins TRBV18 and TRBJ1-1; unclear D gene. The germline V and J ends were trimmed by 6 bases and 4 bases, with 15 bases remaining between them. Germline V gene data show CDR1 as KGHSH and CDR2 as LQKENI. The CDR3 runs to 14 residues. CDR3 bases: TGTGCCAGCTCCCGCGGAGCCCAGCGCACTGAAGCTTTCTTT. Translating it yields CASSRGAQRTEAFF.

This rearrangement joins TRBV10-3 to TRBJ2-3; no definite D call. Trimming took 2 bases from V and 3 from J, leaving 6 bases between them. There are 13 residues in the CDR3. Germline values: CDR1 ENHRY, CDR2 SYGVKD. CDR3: CAISEPSTDTQYF. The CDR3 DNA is TGTGCCATCAGTGAGCCCAGTACAGATACGCAGTATTTT.

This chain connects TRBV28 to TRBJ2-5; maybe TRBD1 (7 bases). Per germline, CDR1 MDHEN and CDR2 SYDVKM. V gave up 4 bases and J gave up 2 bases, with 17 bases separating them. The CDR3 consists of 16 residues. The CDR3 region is CASSSGGRPLQETQYF. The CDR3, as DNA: TGTGCCAGCAGTTCAGGGGGGCGCCCCCTTCAAGAGACCCAGTACTTC.

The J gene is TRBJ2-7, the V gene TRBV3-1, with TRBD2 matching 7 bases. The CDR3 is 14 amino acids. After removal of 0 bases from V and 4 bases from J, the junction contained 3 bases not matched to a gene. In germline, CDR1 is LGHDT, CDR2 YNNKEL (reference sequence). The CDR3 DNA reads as TGTGCCAGCAGCCAAGATTGGGAGGGATACGAGCAGTACTTC. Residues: CASSQDWEGYEQYF.

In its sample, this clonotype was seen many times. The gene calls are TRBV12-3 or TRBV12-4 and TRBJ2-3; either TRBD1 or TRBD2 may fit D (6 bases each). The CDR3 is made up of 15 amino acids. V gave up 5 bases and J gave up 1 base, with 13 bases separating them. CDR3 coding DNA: TGTGCCAGCAGTCCCCCGGGGGCACGCACAGATACGCAGTATTTT. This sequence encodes CASSPPGARTDTQYF.

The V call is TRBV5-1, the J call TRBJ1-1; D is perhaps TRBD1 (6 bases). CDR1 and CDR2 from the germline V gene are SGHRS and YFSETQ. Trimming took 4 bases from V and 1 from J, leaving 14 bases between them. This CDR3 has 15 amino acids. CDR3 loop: CASSPVGGPNTEAFF. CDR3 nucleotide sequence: TGCGCCAGCAGCCCGGTTGGGGGGCCGAACACTGAAGCTTTCTTT. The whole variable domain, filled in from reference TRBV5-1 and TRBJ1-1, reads KAGVTQTPRYLIKTRGQQVTLSCSPISGHRSVSWYQQTPGQGLQFLFEYFSETQRNKGNFPGRFSGRQFSNSRSEMNVSTLELGDSALYLCASSPVGGPNTEAFFGQGTRLTVV.

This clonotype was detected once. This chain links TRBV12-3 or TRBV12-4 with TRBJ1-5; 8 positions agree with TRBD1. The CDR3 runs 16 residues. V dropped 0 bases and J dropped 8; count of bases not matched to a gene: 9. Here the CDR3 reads CASSLAGQVPEEPQHF. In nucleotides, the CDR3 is TGTGCCAGCAGTTTAGCGGGACAGGTTCCTGAAGAGCCCCAGCATTTT.

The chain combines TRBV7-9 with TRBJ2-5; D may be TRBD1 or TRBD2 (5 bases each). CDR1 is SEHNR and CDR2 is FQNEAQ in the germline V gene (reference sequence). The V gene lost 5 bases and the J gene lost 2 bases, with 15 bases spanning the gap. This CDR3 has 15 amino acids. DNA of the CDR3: TGTGCCAGCAGCAGGCCCTCGGGACCACAAGAGACCCAGTACTTC. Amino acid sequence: CASSRPSGPQETQYF.

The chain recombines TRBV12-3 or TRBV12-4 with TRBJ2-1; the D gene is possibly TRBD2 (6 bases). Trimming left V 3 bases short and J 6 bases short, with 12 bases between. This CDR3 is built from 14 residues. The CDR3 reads CASSLSAGGNEQFF. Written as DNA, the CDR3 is TGTGCCAGCAGTTTGTCCGCCGGGGGCAATGAGCAGTTCTTC.

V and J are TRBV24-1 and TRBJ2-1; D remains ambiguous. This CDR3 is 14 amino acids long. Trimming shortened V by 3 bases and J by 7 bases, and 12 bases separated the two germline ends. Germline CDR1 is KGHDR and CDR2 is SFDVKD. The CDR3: CATSDPSGRNEQFF. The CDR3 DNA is TGTGCCACCAGTGATCCTTCAGGCCGGAATGAGCAGTTCTTC.

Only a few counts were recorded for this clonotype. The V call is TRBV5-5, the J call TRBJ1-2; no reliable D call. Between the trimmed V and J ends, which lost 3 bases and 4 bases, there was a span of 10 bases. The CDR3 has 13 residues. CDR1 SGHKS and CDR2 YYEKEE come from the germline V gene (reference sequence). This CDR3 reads CASSSQRVYGYTF. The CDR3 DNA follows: TGTGCCAGCAGCTCCCAGCGGGTCTATGGCTACACCTTC.

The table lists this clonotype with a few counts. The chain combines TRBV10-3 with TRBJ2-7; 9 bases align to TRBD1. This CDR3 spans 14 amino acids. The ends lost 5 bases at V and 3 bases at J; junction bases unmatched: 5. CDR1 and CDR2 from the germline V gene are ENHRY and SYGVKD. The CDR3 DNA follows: TGTGCCATCAGTTCACAGGGGGCGGGCTACGAGCAGTACTTC. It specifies CAISSQGAGYEQYF.

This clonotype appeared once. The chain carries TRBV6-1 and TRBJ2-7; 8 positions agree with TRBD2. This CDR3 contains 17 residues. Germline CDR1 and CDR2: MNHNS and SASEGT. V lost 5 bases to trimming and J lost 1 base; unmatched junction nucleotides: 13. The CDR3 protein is CASSPRTGGPWSYEQYF. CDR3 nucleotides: TGTGCCAGCAGTCCACGGACGGGGGGGCCGTGGTCCTACGAGCAGTACTTC.

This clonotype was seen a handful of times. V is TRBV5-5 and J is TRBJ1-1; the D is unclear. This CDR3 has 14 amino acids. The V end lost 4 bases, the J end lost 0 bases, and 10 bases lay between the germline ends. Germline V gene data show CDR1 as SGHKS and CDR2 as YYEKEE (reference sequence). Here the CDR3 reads CASSGGKMNTEAFF. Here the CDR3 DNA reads TGTGCCAGCAGCGGAGGGAAAATGAACACTGAAGCTTTCTTT.

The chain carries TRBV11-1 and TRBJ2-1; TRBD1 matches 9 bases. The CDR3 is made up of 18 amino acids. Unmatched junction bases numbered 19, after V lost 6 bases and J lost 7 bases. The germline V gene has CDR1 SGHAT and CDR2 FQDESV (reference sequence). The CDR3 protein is CASSSFFRGQGKSNEQFF. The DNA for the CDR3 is TGTGCCAGCAGTTCCTTTTTCCGGGGACAGGGTAAAAGTAATGAGCAGTTCTTC.

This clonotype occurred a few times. CDR3 region: CASSLGGQAFF. DNA for the CDR3: TGTGCCAGCAGTTTAGGCGGGCAAGCTTTCTTT. The chain carries TRBV28 and TRBJ1-1; D gene unclear. The CDR3 contains 11 residues. V gave up 2 bases and J gave up 9 bases, with 7 bases separating them. Germline CDR1 and CDR2: MDHEN and SYDVKM.

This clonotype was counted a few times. CDR3 sequence reads: CASTPSLSGGLGEQFF. CDR3 nucleotide sequence: TGTGCCAGCACCCCTTCCCTCTCGGGGGGGCTCGGTGAGCAGTTCTTC. V usage is TRBV27 and J usage is TRBJ2-1, with 8 nucleotides matching TRBD2. Germline V gene data show CDR1 as MNHEY and CDR2 as SMNVEV (reference sequence). The length of the CDR3 is 16 residues. V gave up 7 bases and J gave up 9 bases; unmatched junction bases: 17.

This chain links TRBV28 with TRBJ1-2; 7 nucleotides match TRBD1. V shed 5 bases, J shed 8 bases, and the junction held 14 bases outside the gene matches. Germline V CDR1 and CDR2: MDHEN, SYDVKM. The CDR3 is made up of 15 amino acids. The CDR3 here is CASSLSLTGVRGYTF. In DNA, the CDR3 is TGTGCCAGCAGTCTGAGCCTAACAGGGGTGAGAGGCTACACCTTC.

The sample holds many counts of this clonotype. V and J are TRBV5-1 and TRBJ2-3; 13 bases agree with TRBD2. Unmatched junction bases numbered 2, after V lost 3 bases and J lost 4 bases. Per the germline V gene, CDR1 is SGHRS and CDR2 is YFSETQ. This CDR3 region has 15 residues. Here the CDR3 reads CASSSGTSGADTQYF. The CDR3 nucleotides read TGCGCCAGCAGCTCCGGGACTAGCGGGGCAGATACGCAGTATTTT.

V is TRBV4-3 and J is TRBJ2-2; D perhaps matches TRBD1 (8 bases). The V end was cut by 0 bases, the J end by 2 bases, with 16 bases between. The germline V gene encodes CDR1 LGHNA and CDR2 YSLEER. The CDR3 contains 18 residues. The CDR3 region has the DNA TGCGCCAGCAGCCAAGAGATGACAGGGGAGGGTAACACCGGGGAGCTGTTTTTT. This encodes CASSQEMTGEGNTGELFF.

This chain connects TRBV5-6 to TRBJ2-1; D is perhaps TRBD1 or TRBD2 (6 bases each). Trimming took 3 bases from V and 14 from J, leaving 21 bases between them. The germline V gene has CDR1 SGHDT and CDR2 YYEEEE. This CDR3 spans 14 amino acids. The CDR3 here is CASSSQRGASVKFF. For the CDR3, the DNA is TGTGCCAGCAGCTCACAGAGGGGGGCTTCGGTGAAGTTCTTC.